The 25 T cell receptor beta chains reported below all come from one sample, sequenced in a study of blood T cell repertoires in COVID-19. TCRdb's table, derived via immunoSEQ multiplex PCR, lists solely in-frame clones and lacks some. The sample lists under 150,000 clones, approximately 90% seen once, with 28% in the top ten. Sequencing input: peripheral blood. The source is a human donor in a cohort sampled during active COVID-19.

This clone has only one observation. The chain joins TRBV5-1 to TRBJ2-2; D uncertain. The germline V gene has CDR1 SGHRS and CDR2 YFSETQ. V lost 1 base, J lost 3 bases, and 7 bases lay in between. There are 14 residues in the CDR3. This CDR3 reads CASSLNQDTGELFF. CDR3 nucleotide sequence: TGCGCCAGCAGCTTGAATCAGGACACCGGGGAGCTGTTTTTT.

The DNA for the CDR3 is TGCGCCAGCAGTCGGTCTGCCCAAGGGGCCTACAATGAGCAGTTCTTC. Translation: CASSRSAQGAYNEQFF. The chain employs TRBV5-1 and TRBJ2-1, with a possible D match to TRBD1 (5 bases). V lost 5 bases and J lost 2, with 17 bases in between. CDR3 length: 16 residues. Germline V gene data show CDR1 as SGHRS and CDR2 as YFSETQ.

The chain employs TRBV30 and TRBJ1-5, with TRBD1 matching over 9 bases. From germline, CDR1 is GTSNPN and CDR2 SVGIG (reference sequence). Germline trimming cut 1 base from V and 5 bases from J; bases unmatched to any gene: 3. This CDR3 region has 14 residues. The CDR3 protein is CAWSEGQGDQPQHF. In DNA, the CDR3 is TGTGCCTGGAGTGAGGGACAGGGAGATCAGCCCCAGCATTTT. The full variable domain, in which reference TRBV30 and TRBJ1-5 provide the parts outside the CDR3, is SQTIHQWPATLVQPVGSPLSLECTVEGTSNPNLYWYRQAAGRGLQLLFYSVGIGQISSEVPQNLSASRPQDRQFILSSKKLLLSDSGFYLCAWSEGQGDQPQHFGDGTRLSIL.

V usage is TRBV6-2 or TRBV6-3 and J usage is TRBJ2-2, with 9 nucleotides matching TRBD2. After removal of 3 bases from V and 5 bases from J, the junction contained 10 bases not matched to a gene. CDR1 and CDR2 from the germline V gene are MNHEY and SVGEGT. The CDR3 extends over 17 amino acids. As DNA, the CDR3 is TGTGCCAGCAGTTATTCCTTGTTTCTAGCGGGGACCGGGGAGCTGTTTTTT. This gives the protein CASSYSLFLAGTGELFF.

This chain joins TRBV30 and TRBJ2-1; 7 positions match TRBD2. Germline CDR1 GTSNPN, CDR2 SVGIG (reference sequence). This CDR3 has 13 amino acids. J was trimmed by 5 bases and V by 5 bases; bases with no gene match: 6. The CDR3 bases are TGTGCCTGGTCACGACTAGCAAACAATGAGCAGTTCTTC. Encoded protein: CAWSRLANNEQFF.

The chain uses TRBV7-6 and TRBJ1-6; TRBD1 agrees at 9 bases. V gave up 7 bases and J gave up 3 bases; unmatched junction bases: 4. CDR1 and CDR2 from the germline V gene are SGHVS and FNYEAQ. The CDR3 runs to 15 residues. In DNA, the CDR3 is TGTGCCAGCACTGAGACAGGGGGCTATAATTCACCCCTCCACTTT. Its protein is CASTETGGYNSPLHF. The full variable domain, its missing parts supplied by reference TRBV7-6 and TRBJ1-6, is GAGVSQSPRYKVTKRGQDVALRCDPISGHVSLYWYRQALGQGPEFLTYFNYEAQQDKSGLPNDRFSAERPEGSISTLTIQRTEQRDSAMYRCASTETGGYNSPLHFGNGTRLTVT.

The chain combines TRBV5-6 with TRBJ2-7, with 9 nucleotides matching TRBD1. Losses at the gene ends were 0 bases for V and 4 bases for J; bases not matched to a gene: 2. The length of the CDR3 is 14 residues. Germline CDR1 SGHDT, CDR2 YYEEEE. The CDR3 spells CASSLVDRGYEQYF. CDR3 coding DNA: TGTGCCAGCAGCTTGGTGGACAGGGGTTACGAGCAGTACTTC.

The rearrangement joins TRBV5-1 to TRBJ2-3; 7 bases map to TRBD2. Germline loops: CDR1 SGHRS, CDR2 YFSETQ. Trimming removed 0 bases from V and 4 bases from J; junction bases left unmatched: 11. The CDR3 runs to 17 residues. The CDR3 nucleotides read TGCGCCAGCAGCTTGGGGCCCGGGGCGGGAGCCTCAGATACGCAGTATTTT. Translating gives CASSLGPGAGASDTQYF.

J is TRBJ1-2 and V is TRBV7-2; D is uncertain. Germline CDR1 SGHTA, CDR2 FQGNSA. Trimming cost V 1 base and J 4 bases, with 10 bases left between them. CDR3 length: 14 amino acids. CDR3 in DNA: TGTGCCAGCAGCTTAGATCACATTTCCTATGGCTACACCTTC. This codes for CASSLDHISYGYTF.

This chain uses TRBV9 with TRBJ2-5; D perhaps matches TRBD2 (7 bases). The CDR3 loop spans 15 amino acids. Germline V gene data show CDR1 as SGDLS and CDR2 as YYNGEE. Trimming stripped 3 bases from V and 4 bases from J, with 16 bases between. The CDR3 DNA reads TGTGCCAGCAGCGAGGGGAGGGGGGGCCGAGAGACCCAGTACTTC. Translation: CASSEGRGGRETQYF.

The chain joins TRBV19 to TRBJ2-1; 8 nucleotides match TRBD2. The CDR3 consists of 16 residues. The ends lost 5 bases at V and 4 bases at J; junction bases unmatched: 10. Looked up from germline, CDR1 is LNHDA and CDR2 is SQIVND (reference sequence). The CDR3 region has the DNA TGTGCCAGTAGTCCCCGACTAGCGAGAAAATACAATGAGCAGTTCTTC. Amino acids: CASSPRLARKYNEQFF.

The chain employs TRBV2 and TRBJ1-5, with D perhaps matching TRBD1 (5 bases). Trimming took off 6 bases at V and 3 bases at J, with 12 bases between the two ends. The germline V gene encodes CDR1 SNHLY and CDR2 FYNNEI. The length of the CDR3 is 14 residues. CDR3 sequence reads: CASSGGGYNQPQHF. The CDR3 bases are TGTGCCAGCAGCGGCGGGGGTTACAATCAGCCCCAGCATTTT.

The chain recombines TRBV4-3 with TRBJ2-1; D unresolved. CDR3 size: 13 residues. V was trimmed by 0 bases and J by 5 bases, leaving 5 bases between them. CDR1 LGHNA and CDR2 YSLEER come from the germline V gene. The CDR3 DNA sequence: TGCGCCAGCAGCCAAGAACAGCACAATGAGCAGTTCTTC. It encodes CASSQEQHNEQFF.

The chain couples TRBV9 to TRBJ2-1; 10 positions match TRBD2. Germline V gives CDR1 SGDLS, CDR2 YYNGEE. Unmatched junction bases numbered 9, after V lost 0 bases and J lost 6 bases. CDR3 length: 17 amino acids. CDR3 coding DNA: TGTGCCAGCAGCGTAGGGGCCGGGACTAGCGCGATCAATGAGCAGTTCTTC. This codes for CASSVGAGTSAINEQFF.

The V and J genes are TRBV7-8 and TRBJ1-6; 7 bases match TRBD1. Per the germline V gene, CDR1 is SGHVS and CDR2 is FQNEAQ. V lost 5 bases and J lost 10; bases outside the gene matches: 11. This CDR3 region has 15 residues. The chain's CDR3 is CASSADRSGRSPLHF. The CDR3 DNA sequence: TGTGCCAGCAGCGCGGACAGGTCCGGGCGGTCACCCCTCCACTTT. The variable domain in full, with the rest retrieved from reference TRBV7-8 and TRBJ1-6, is GAGVSQSPRYKVAKRGQDVALRCDPISGHVSLFWYQQALGQGPEFLTYFQNEAQLDKSGLPSDRFFAERPEGSVSTLKIQRTQQEDSAVYLCASSADRSGRSPLHFGNGTRLTVT.

This chain uses TRBV7-2 with TRBJ2-1, with D unclear. The CDR3 totals 12 residues. Looked up from germline, CDR1 is SGHTA and CDR2 is FQGNSA. Trimming removed 1 base at V and 5 bases at J, with 3 bases between. CDR3 sequence: CASSLVNNEQFF. DNA for the CDR3: TGTGCCAGCAGCTTAGTCAACAATGAGCAGTTCTTC. The whole variable domain, remainder taken from reference TRBV7-2 and TRBJ2-1, is GAGVSQSPSNKVTEKGKDVELRCDPISGHTALYWYRQSLGQGLEFLIYFQGNSAPDKSGLPSDRFSAERTGGSVSTLTIQRTQQEDSAVYLCASSLVNNEQFFGPGTRLTVL.

The rearrangement links TRBV9 to TRBJ2-5; TRBD2 is a possible D gene (6 bases). V dropped 4 bases and J dropped 5 bases, with 12 bases sitting between them. CDR3 size: 13 residues. The germline CDR1 and CDR2 sequences are SGDLS and YYNGEE. CDR3: CASSIQEGETQYF. DNA for the CDR3: TGTGCCAGCAGCATACAGGAGGGGGAGACCCAGTACTTC. The whole variable domain, filled in from reference TRBV9 and TRBJ2-5, reads DSGVTQTPKHLITATGQRVTLRCSPRSGDLSVYWYQQSLDQGLQFLIQYYNGEERAKGNILERFSAQQFPDLHSELNLSSLELGDSALYFCASSIQEGETQYFGPGTRLLVL.

In its sample, this clone was seen a few times. The chain uses TRBV3-1 (or the pseudogene TRBV3-2) and TRBJ1-2, with TRBD1 matching 9 bases. V lost 2 bases and J lost 4; bases outside the gene matches: 5. The CDR3 totals 15 residues. CDR1 and CDR2 from the germline V gene are LGHDT and YNNKEL (reference sequence). CDR3 nucleotides: TGTGCCAGCAGCCAAACGGACAGGGGAGGCTATGGCTACACCTTC. Its protein is CASSQTDRGGYGYTF.

The chain couples TRBV6-2 or TRBV6-3 to TRBJ1-4, with TRBD1 matching 8 bases. Germline V gene sequence: CDR1 MNHEY, CDR2 SVGEGT. Trimming took 5 bases from V and 5 from J; bases not matched to a gene: 10. The CDR3 sequence is 16 residues long. CDR3 in amino acids: CASSRGQGGRNEKLFF. The CDR3 DNA is TGTGCCAGCAGTCGCGGACAGGGAGGACGGAATGAAAAACTGTTTTTT.

The chain recombines TRBV15 with TRBJ2-1; 8 bases agree with TRBD1. Germline V gene data show CDR1 as LNHNV and CDR2 as YYDKDF (reference sequence). J gave up 3 bases and V 4 bases, and 5 bases lay outside the gene matches. The CDR3 is 15 residues long. The CDR3 spells CATSIGTGRYNEQFF. CDR3 in DNA: TGTGCCACCAGCATAGGGACAGGCCGCTACAATGAGCAGTTCTTC.

This chain uses TRBV19 with TRBJ1-5, with TRBD1 as a possible D gene (6 bases). Looked up from germline, CDR1 is LNHDA and CDR2 is SQIVND (reference sequence). The CDR3 is made up of 15 amino acids. V gave up 2 bases and J gave up 2 bases, with 10 bases separating them. CDR3 sequence reads: CASSIPGTRNQPQHF. DNA of the CDR3: TGTGCCAGTAGTATACCAGGGACACGCAATCAGCCCCAGCATTTT. The entire variable domain, with the rest obtained from reference TRBV19 and TRBJ1-5, is as follows: DGGITQSPKYLFRKEGQNVTLSCEQNLNHDAMYWYRQDPGQGLRLIYYSQIVNDFQKGDIAEGYSVSREKKESFPLTVTSAQKNPTAFYLCASSIPGTRNQPQHFGDGTRLSIL.

The genes are TRBV6-2 or TRBV6-3 and TRBJ1-3, with TRBD1 as a possible D gene (5 bases). CDR1 and CDR2 from the germline V gene are MNHEY and SVGEGT. The V gene lost 3 bases and the J gene lost 3 bases, with 15 bases spanning the gap. The CDR3 is 16 amino acids. The CDR3 coding sequence is TGTGCCAGCAGTTATTCCCTCAGGGTCTTTGGAAACACCATATATTTT. Translating it yields CASSYSLRVFGNTIYF.

Only a few counts were recorded for this clone. The V gene is TRBV18, the J gene TRBJ2-7; TRBD2 matches at 7 bases. V trimming: 2 bases; J trimming: 2 bases; junction bases outside the gene matches: 3. The germline V gene has CDR1 KGHSH and CDR2 LQKENI. This CDR3 is built from 14 residues. The CDR3 loop reads CASSPGLGTYEQYF. The CDR3 nucleotides are TGTGCCAGCTCACCAGGACTAGGGACCTACGAGCAGTACTTC.

The V and J genes are TRBV6-5 and TRBJ1-4; D gene unclear. This CDR3 region has 14 residues. Trimming cost V 2 bases and J 8 bases, with 12 bases left between them. The germline gives CDR1 MNHEY, CDR2 SVGAGI. Here the CDR3 DNA reads TGTGCCAGCAGTTACGACGGCAGAGGAGAAAAACTGTTTTTT. The encoded protein is CASSYDGRGEKLFF.

The CDR3 spells CATSRVLAGLGETQYF. CDR3 DNA: TGTGCCACCAGCAGAGTACTAGCGGGGTTGGGAGAGACCCAGTACTTC. V and J are TRBV15 and TRBJ2-5; 10 positions match TRBD2. CDR3 length equals 16 residues. Looked up from germline, CDR1 is LNHNV and CDR2 is YYDKDF (reference sequence). Trimming cost V 1 base and J 4 bases; bases outside gene matches: 6.